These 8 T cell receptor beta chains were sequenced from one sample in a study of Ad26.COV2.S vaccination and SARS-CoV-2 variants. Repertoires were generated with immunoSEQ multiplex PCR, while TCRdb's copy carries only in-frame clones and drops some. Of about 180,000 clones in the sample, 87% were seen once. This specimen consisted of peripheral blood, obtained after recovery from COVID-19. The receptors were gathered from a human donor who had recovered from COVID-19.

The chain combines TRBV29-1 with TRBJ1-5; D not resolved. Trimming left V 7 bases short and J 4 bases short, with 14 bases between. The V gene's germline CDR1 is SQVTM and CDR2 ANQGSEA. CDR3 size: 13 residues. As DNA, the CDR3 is TGCAGCGCCAGAGAGAATCAGAATCAGCCCCAGCATTTT. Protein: CSARENQNQPQHF.

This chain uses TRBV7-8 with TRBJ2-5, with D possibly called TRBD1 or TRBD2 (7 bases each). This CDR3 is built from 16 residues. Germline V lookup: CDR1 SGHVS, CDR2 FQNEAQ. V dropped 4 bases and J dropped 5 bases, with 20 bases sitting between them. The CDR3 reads CASSSWGGDREETQYF. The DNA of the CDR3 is TGTGCCAGCAGCTCGTGGGGGGGAGACAGGGAGGAGACCCAGTACTTC.

CDR3 region: CASSYSTAGGKNIQYF. The CDR3 DNA reads as TGTGCCAGCAGTTACTCTACAGCCGGGGGCAAAAACATTCAGTACTTC. The chain combines TRBV6-5 with TRBJ2-4, with D possibly matching TRBD2 (6 bases). Germline V gives CDR1 MNHEY, CDR2 SVGAGI. This CDR3 region has 16 residues. V lost 0 bases and J 3 bases, leaving 12 bases between the germline ends.

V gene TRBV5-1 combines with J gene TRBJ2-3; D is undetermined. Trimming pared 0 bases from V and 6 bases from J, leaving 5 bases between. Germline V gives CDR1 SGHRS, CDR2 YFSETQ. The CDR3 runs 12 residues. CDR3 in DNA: TGCGCCAGCAGCTTGGAAGGGGATACGCAGTATTTT. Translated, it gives CASSLEGDTQYF.

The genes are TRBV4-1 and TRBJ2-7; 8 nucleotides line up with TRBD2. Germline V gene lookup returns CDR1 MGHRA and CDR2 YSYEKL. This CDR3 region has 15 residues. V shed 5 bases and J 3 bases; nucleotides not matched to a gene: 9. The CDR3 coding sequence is TGCGCCAGCAGCTACACGGCTAGCGGGCTCTACGAGCAGTACTTC. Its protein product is CASSYTASGLYEQYF.

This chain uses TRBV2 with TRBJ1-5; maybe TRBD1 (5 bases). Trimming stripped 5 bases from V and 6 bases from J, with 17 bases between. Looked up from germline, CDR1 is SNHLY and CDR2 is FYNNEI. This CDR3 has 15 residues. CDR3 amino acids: CASSPLGRGGQPQHF. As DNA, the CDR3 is TGTGCCAGCAGTCCTTTGGGGAGGGGAGGTCAGCCCCAGCATTTT.

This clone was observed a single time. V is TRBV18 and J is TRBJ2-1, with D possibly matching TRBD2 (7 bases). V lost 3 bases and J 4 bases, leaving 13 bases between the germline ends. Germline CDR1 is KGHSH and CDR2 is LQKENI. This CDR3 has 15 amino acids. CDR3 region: CASSPGGPLYNEQFF. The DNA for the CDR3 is TGTGCCAGCTCACCGGGGGGGCCGCTTTACAATGAGCAGTTCTTC.

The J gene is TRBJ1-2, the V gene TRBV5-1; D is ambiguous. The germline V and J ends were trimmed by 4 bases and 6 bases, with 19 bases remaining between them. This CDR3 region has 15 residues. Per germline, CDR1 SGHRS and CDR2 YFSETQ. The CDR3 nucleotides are TGCGCCAGCAGCCCGGGTCCTGAGGCACCGGATGGCTACACCTTC. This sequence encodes CASSPGPEAPDGYTF.